The T cell receptor beta chain described here comes from a study of CD8 T cells in Susac syndrome. Trimming shortened V by 3 bases and J by 6 bases, and 16 bases separated the two germline ends. The germline gives CDR1 GTSNPN, CDR2 SVGIG (reference sequence). The length of the CDR3 is 14 residues. The patients with Susac syndrome were individuals who fulfilled the recently defined diagnostic criteria for disease that was either definite or probable. It was with random hexamers that 0.5 to 1 ug RNA was reverse transcribed. It was immunoSEQ multiplex PCR that amplified TCR beta CDR3 across 54 Vbeta and 13 Jbeta. MiXCR, run by TCRdb on the immunoSEQ multiplex PCR reads, gives a single entry per CDR3 protein. The table has about 240,000 distinct CDR3 sequences, roughly 95% seen once.

This TCR derives from a human donor with Susac syndrome. The specimen sequenced was CD4+ T cells from PBMCs. The chain couples TRBV30 to TRBJ2-3; tentatively, D is TRBD1 (5 bases). This CDR3 reads CAWSALAPGDTQYF. DNA for the CDR3: TGTGCCTGGAGCGCTCTGGCCCCAGGGGATACGCAGTATTTT. The full variable domain, rest sourced from reference TRBV30 and TRBJ2-3, is SQTIHQWPATLVQPVGSPLSLECTVEGTSNPNLYWYRQAAGRGLQLLFYSVGIGQISSEVPQNLSASRPQDRQFILSSKKLLLSDSGFYLCAWSALAPGDTQYFGPGTRLTVL.